Below, one TCR beta chain is given with its context. The antigen is undetermined. Being one base from a much bigger clone, this may be a read error. This entry is derived from a study of T cells in Graves' hyperthyroidism and ophthalmopathy. Study context: At initial diagnosis, before any treatment had begun, peripheral blood was obtained. General study findings and limits: Ophthalmopathy stood apart from stable hyperthyroidism in a 13 V-J model.

Amplification of TCR beta CDR3 regions was performed using RNA transcripts as template. The HTBI set primed first-round TCR CDR3 RT-PCR. One entry per CDR3 protein, called by TCRdb with MiXCR from the multiplex PCR reads. The table shows hundreds of thousands of distinct CDR3 sequences, with less than 25% occurring only once. The CDR3 extends over 13 amino acids. With 5 bases removed from V and 8 bases from J, the gap between germline ends came to 14 bases. CDR1 is SGHRS and CDR2 is YFSETQ in the germline V gene. This clonotype originated in a man younger than 40 with Graves' ophthalmopathy. V usage is TRBV5-1 and J usage is TRBJ2-1; perhaps TRBD2 as D (6 bases). What was sequenced was blood. The CDR3 DNA reads TGCGCCAGCAGTCCCGGGGGAGACGATGAGCAGTTCTTC. It is translated as CASSPGGDDEQFF.